The 5 T cell receptor beta chains listed next were all sequenced from one sample in a study of cytomegalovirus exposure and HLA in healthy donors. The data were produced by immunoSEQ multiplex PCR, yet TCRdb's version contains in-frame clones alone and is incomplete. The sample comprises a few hundred thousand clones, about 90% of which are singletons, and approximately 3% rests with the top ten. The source material was PBMCs. The receptors shown here come from a woman aged 25 to 45 in good health and CMV-seronegative.

J is TRBJ2-3 and V is TRBV7-2, with D maybe TRBD2 (5 bases). With 5 bases removed from V and 1 base from J, the gap between germline ends came to 10 bases. CDR3 length: 14 residues. In germline, CDR1 is SGHTA, CDR2 FQGNSA. DNA for the CDR3: TGTGCCAGCAGCCTACGGACTGGCACAGATACGCAGTATTTT. Protein sequence: CASSLRTGTDTQYF.

The chain carries TRBV28 and TRBJ1-5; 9 nucleotides agree with TRBD1. CDR3 length equals 15 residues. V lost 7 bases, J lost 3 bases, and 7 bases stayed unmatched. Germline V gene data show CDR1 as MDHEN and CDR2 as SYDVKM. CDR3 residues: CASNRGTGPNQPQHF. The CDR3 coding sequence is TGTGCCAGCAACCGCGGGACAGGGCCCAATCAGCCCCAGCATTTT.

This clone was recorded only once. The chain has TRBV4-3 and TRBJ1-2; D is uncertain. The V end lost 0 bases, the J end lost 4 bases, and 6 bases lay between the germline ends. CDR1 is LGHNA and CDR2 is YSLEER in the germline V gene. The CDR3 covers 13 residues. For the CDR3, the DNA is TGCGCCAGCAGCCAAGATTTGACCTATGGCTACACCTTC. This sequence encodes CASSQDLTYGYTF.

The V call is TRBV5-1, the J call TRBJ2-1; D remains ambiguous. The germline gives CDR1 SGHRS, CDR2 YFSETQ. The CDR3 covers 16 residues. V lost 0 bases, J lost 2 bases, and 12 bases lay in between. Here the CDR3 DNA reads TGCGCCAGCAGCTTGGGGCAGGCACCCGCCTACAATGAGCAGTTCTTC. This sequence encodes CASSLGQAPAYNEQFF.

The gene calls are TRBV28 and TRBJ2-7; a weak D match, TRBD2 (6 bases). V lost 11 bases and J lost 6, with 14 bases in between. This CDR3 region has 11 residues. CDR1 is MDHEN and CDR2 is SYDVKM in the germline V gene. CDR3 DNA: TGTGCCGCCCGGGGGATCTCCGAGCAGTACTTC. Its protein product is CAARGISEQYF.